Described below is a single T cell receptor (beta chain) sequence and its context. Its antigen remains unidentified. Among the roughly 110 subjects of the validation cohort, separate from the approximately 670-subject first cohort, were the donors. The sample originates from a study of cytomegalovirus exposure and HLA in healthy donors. Study in general: The roughly 670 first-cohort repertoires and the 120 or so validation repertoires shared the same platform, a later analysis reported.

General study results and limits: The study found most TCR sequences rare, yet found some public TCRs in many donors. According to the study, 180 or so TCR beta chains were cytomegalovirus-associated.

Only in-frame clones appear in the TCRdb table, and some are missing; sequencing was by immunoSEQ multiplex PCR. The sample consists of some 88,000 clones, about 96% of them appearing once. V lost 0 bases and J 2 bases, leaving 9 bases between the germline ends. The germline gives CDR1 SGHNT, CDR2 YENEEA. The CDR3 length is 15 residues. The TCR was taken from a man aged 18 to 29 in good health and CMV-seronegative. The rearrangement links TRBV11-3 to TRBJ2-3; D not resolved. The specimen sequenced was PBMCs. The CDR3 DNA reads as TGTGCCAGCAGCTTAGAGCAGGCTGCCACAGATACGCAGTATTTT. The encoded protein is CASSLEQAATDTQYF.